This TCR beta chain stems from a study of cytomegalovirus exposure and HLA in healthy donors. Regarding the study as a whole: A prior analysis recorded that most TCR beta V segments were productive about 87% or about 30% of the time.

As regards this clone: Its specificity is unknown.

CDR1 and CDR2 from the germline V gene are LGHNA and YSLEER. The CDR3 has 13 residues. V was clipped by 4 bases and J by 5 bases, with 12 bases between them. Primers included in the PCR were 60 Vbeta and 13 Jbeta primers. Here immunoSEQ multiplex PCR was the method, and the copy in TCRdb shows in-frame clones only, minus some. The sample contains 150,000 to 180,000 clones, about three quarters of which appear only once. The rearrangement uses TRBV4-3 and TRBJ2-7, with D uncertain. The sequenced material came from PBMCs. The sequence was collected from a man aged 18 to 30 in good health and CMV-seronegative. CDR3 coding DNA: TGCGCCAGCAGCCCCGACATCGCCAACGAGCAGTACTTC. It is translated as CASSPDIANEQYF.